This T cell receptor beta chain was recovered during a study of blood T cell repertoires in COVID-19. The wider study: There were acute and convalescent COVID-19 samples, and they came from the United States, Italy and Spain.

Seattle's cohort entered during active infection and was followed longitudinally. The V and J ends lost 6 bases and 1 base, in that order; junction bases with no gene match: 0. Germline V gene lookup returns CDR1 SNHLY and CDR2 FYNNEI. This CDR3 comprises 15 residues. TCRdb keeps only in-frame clones here, not all; method: immunoSEQ multiplex PCR. The repertoire has 150,000 to 200,000 clones, 80% to 90% of them found once; the top ten carry around 12%. The sample comprised peripheral blood. This receptor was taken from a woman at least 80 years old with COVID-19, enrolled during active disease. The V and J genes are TRBV2 and TRBJ2-2, with TRBD2 matching over 12 bases. CDR3 in amino acids: CASRTSGGNTGELFF. Here the CDR3 DNA reads TGTGCCAGCAGGACTAGCGGGGGGAACACCGGGGAGCTGTTTTTT.